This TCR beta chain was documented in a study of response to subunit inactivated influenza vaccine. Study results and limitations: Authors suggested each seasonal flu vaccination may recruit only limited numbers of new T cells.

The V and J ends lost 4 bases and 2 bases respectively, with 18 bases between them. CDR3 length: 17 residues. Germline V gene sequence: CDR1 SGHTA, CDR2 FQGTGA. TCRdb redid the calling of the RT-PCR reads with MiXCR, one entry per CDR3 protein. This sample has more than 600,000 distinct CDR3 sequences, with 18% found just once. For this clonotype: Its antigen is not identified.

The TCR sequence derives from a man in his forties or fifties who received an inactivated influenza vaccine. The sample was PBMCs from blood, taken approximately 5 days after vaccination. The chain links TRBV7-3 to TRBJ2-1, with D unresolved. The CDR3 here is CASSSEPVASPYNEQFF. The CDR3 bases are TGTGCCAGCAGCTCAGAACCGGTTGCGAGCCCCTACAATGAGCAGTTCTTC.